This record looks at one T cell receptor (beta chain) sequence and its context. Its antigen remains unidentified. No base quality values were provided; no much bigger clone lies one nucleotide off. TCRbeta CDR3 regions were amplified from genomic DNA by means of the immunoSEQ Assay, a bias-controlled multiplex PCR. As for the original processing: Within the assay, amplification of reference gene primers was used to estimate how many nucleated cells each sample contained. Sequence reads were collapsed and filtered to measure the absolute abundance of every unique TCRbeta CDR3 rearrangement. For each sample, productive Simpson clonality was calculated by taking the square root of Simpson's diversity index across productive rearrangements. The clones in this table, taken by TCRdb from immuneACCESS, are in-frame only. Not every clone is retained; where verified, under half of the shortfall comes from an unresolved V gene, and the cause of the rest is unknown. V and J calls and clone size follow that table, whereas D and trimming were derived from the DNA. This sample comprises approximately 150,000 clones, 65% to 90% of them detected only once. The top ten clonotypes cover about a tenth of the sample.

The sample is drawn from a study of blood T cell repertoires in COVID-19 (dated by TCRdb to 2018 to 2021). A note on the overall study: The collaborator samples originated in the United States, Italy and Spain and spanned the acute and convalescent phases of COVID-19. Deeply sampled blood TCRbeta repertoires from subjects exposed to, actively infected with, or recovered from COVID-19 were included in the dataset. The repertoires were released in a freely available public database intended as a resource for research on the immune response to SARS-CoV-2. Nearly every sample came with metadata listing a de-identified subject ID, COVID-19 status, age in years and sex. The samples were drawn from two sources: the first 160 participants of the ongoing ImmuneRACE study, and 1,254 subjects contributed by 6 global collaborators. Where available, HLA class I and class II types were taken from metadata supplied by the sample provider and were not determined by assay-based typing. The material from the prospective study consisted of cDNA or gDNA derived from T cells, B-cell-depleted T cells, or PBMCs. Study-wide conclusions, independent of this receptor: The amount of clinical and demographic metadata varied by source and participant and was provided uncurated.

Each collaborating institution followed its own protocols to collect whole blood in K2EDTA tubes. Collaborator samples were shipped for TCRbeta analysis as frozen whole blood, isolated PBMCs, or DNA extracted from either sample type. The CDR3, cysteine through phenylalanine, is 16 amino acids long. Left in the record is the CDR3 DNA by itself, 48 bases read in frame from the first base. The germline V gene specifies SGHRS as CDR1 and YFSETQ as CDR2. The trim is 1 base for V and 4 bases for J, with a gap of 17 bases between the germline ends. The sequenced sample consisted of peripheral blood. The chain was built from TRBV5-1 and TRBJ1-1; TRBD1 is possibly the D segment (6 matching bases). This TCR was recovered from a man aged 55-75 years with active or convalescent COVID-19. The base sequence is TGCGCCAGCAGCTTGTCGGGGGGCCCAGCTATCACTGAAGCTTTCTTT. Protein translation: CASSLSGGPAITEAFF.